This entry lists 9 T cell receptor beta chains sequenced from one sample in a study of shared clonotypes between healthy human individuals. Here immunoSEQ multiplex PCR was the method, and the copy in TCRdb shows in-frame clones only, minus some. The sample lists some 480,000 clones, 70% to 80% occurring once. The specimen was PBMCs. The source of these receptors is a middle-aged woman in good health. Some clones in this sample may be carry-over from other donors' samples.

This chain connects TRBV27 to TRBJ2-6; TRBD1 might be the D (6 bases). V was shortened by 9 bases and J by 0 bases, with 9 bases between the two germline ends. Germline CDR1 and CDR2: MNHEY and SMNVEV (reference sequence). The CDR3 extends over 14 amino acids. The CDR3 protein is CASGGSSGANVLTF. The CDR3, as DNA: TGTGCCAGTGGGGGCTCCTCTGGGGCCAACGTCCTGACTTTC.

CDR3 sequence reads: CASSRVAGNGPGNTIYF. CDR3 bases: TGCGCCAGCAGTCGGGTGGCGGGGAACGGCCCTGGAAACACCATATATTTT. The V call is TRBV5-1, the J call TRBJ1-3; unclear D gene. The germline V gene encodes CDR1 SGHRS and CDR2 YFSETQ. This CDR3 contains 17 residues. The V and J ends lost 5 bases and 2 bases respectively, with 20 bases between them.

Of note for this clone: A much larger clone lies a single base off, so this may be a read error. The chain employs TRBV9 and TRBJ1-1; TRBD1 matches 7 bases. V trimming: 3 bases; J trimming: 3 bases; junction bases outside the gene matches: 2. The germline V gene has CDR1 SGDLS and CDR2 YYNGEE. The CDR3 length is 13 residues. The CDR3: CASSEQGYTEAFF. CDR3 nucleotides: TGTGCCAGCAGCGAACAGGGGTACACTGAAGCTTTCTTT. Full variable domain (missing parts from reference TRBV9 and TRBJ1-1): DSGVTQTPKHLITATGQRVTLRCSPRSGDLSVYWYQQSLDQGLQFLIQYYNGEERAKGNILERFSAQQFPDLHSELNLSSLELGDSALYFCASSEQGYTEAFFGQGTRLTVV.

The chain is built from TRBV28 and TRBJ2-7; possible D gene TRBD1, 6 bases. Germline assignment: CDR1 MDHEN and CDR2 SYDVKM. V was shortened by 6 bases and J by 0 bases, with 18 bases between the two germline ends. This CDR3 contains 16 residues. The CDR3 loop reads CASRLRLQGGSYEQYF. CDR3 sequence (DNA): TGTGCCAGCAGACTCAGACTCCAAGGGGGCTCCTACGAGCAGTACTTC.

This clone was recorded once. The V call is TRBV7-9, the J call TRBJ2-5; 9 nucleotides line up with TRBD1. The J segment lost 4 bases and the V segment lost 8 bases, leaving 2 bases of the junction unmatched. Germline lookup yields CDR1 SEHNR and CDR2 FQNEAQ (reference sequence). CDR3 length equals 12 residues. Here the CDR3 reads CASRQGVETQYF. DNA for the CDR3: TGTGCCAGCCGACAGGGGGTAGAGACCCAGTACTTC. Full variable domain (missing parts from reference TRBV7-9 and TRBJ2-5): DTGVSQNPRHKITKRGQNVTFRCDPISEHNRLYWYRQTLGQGPEFLTYFQNEAQLEKSRLLSDRFSAERPKGSFSTLEIQRTEQGDSAMYLCASRQGVETQYFGPGTRLLVL.

The CDR3 sequence is CASSLDVRPSYEQYF. Here the CDR3 DNA reads TGTGCCAGCAGCTTAGATGTCAGGCCCTCCTACGAGCAGTACTTC. The chain joins TRBV11-2 to TRBJ2-7, with D unresolved. This CDR3 has 15 amino acids. Germline loops: CDR1 SGHAT, CDR2 FQNNGV. The V and J ends lost 0 bases and 0 bases respectively, with 9 bases between them.

This clone came up once. The chain couples TRBV5-1 to TRBJ1-1; D remains ambiguous. The germline V and J ends were trimmed by 0 bases and 0 bases, with 6 bases remaining between them. The germline V gene encodes CDR1 SGHRS and CDR2 YFSETQ. The CDR3 has 14 residues. The CDR3 DNA sequence: TGCGCCAGCAGCTTGGCCGCGGTGAACACTGAAGCTTTCTTT. Translation gives CASSLAAVNTEAFF.

The CDR3: CASSFDSNYGYTF. For the CDR3, the DNA is TGTGCCAGCAGCTTCGACAGCAACTATGGCTACACCTTC. The rearrangement uses TRBV7-9 and TRBJ1-2; perhaps TRBD1 as D (5 bases). The CDR3 consists of 13 residues. Trimming removed 3 bases at V and 2 bases at J, with 7 bases between. From germline, CDR1 is SEHNR and CDR2 FQNEAQ (reference sequence).

A single count supports this clone. The chain uses TRBV7-9 and TRBJ1-1, with D possibly TRBD1 on 6 matching bases. The V gene lost 6 bases and the J gene lost 2 bases, with 16 bases spanning the gap. Germline V lookup: CDR1 SEHNR, CDR2 FQNEAQ (reference sequence). CDR3 size: 15 residues. CDR3 sequence: CASSPQYRENTEAFF. For the CDR3, the DNA is TGTGCCAGCAGTCCCCAGTACAGGGAAAACACTGAAGCTTTCTTT. The variable domain in full, completed from reference TRBV7-9 and TRBJ1-1, reads DTGVSQNPRHKITKRGQNVTFRCDPISEHNRLYWYRQTLGQGPEFLTYFQNEAQLEKSRLLSDRFSAERPKGSFSTLEIQRTEQGDSAMYLCASSPQYRENTEAFFGQGTRLTVV.